This T cell receptor (beta chain) was sequenced for a study of blood T cell repertoires in COVID-19. Overall study: From the United States, Italy and Spain came samples of acute and convalescent COVID-19. T cells, B-cell-depleted T cells, or PBMCs supplied cDNA or gDNA.

Per the study methods: Nucleated cell number was recorded as an estimate derived from reference gene primer amplification. Repertoires were generated with immunoSEQ multiplex PCR, while TCRdb's copy carries only in-frame clones and drops some. The DNA was the basis for D and trimming; V, J and clone size are from that table. The table has over 150,000 clones, around 90% seen once. The V and J ends lost 2 bases and 12 bases respectively, with 10 bases between them. This CDR3 region has 12 residues. Germline CDR1 and CDR2: LGHDT and YNNKEL (reference sequence). The material sequenced was peripheral blood. This TCR came from a woman in her sixties who had recovered from COVID-19. The chain joins TRBV3-1 (or the pseudogene TRBV3-2) to TRBJ1-4, with D unclear. The CDR3 DNA reads TGTGCCAGCAGCCAATCCGGGATAGAACTGTTTTTT. It yields the protein CASSQSGIELFF.